Described below is a single T cell receptor (beta chain) sequence and its context. Its antigen is not identified. TCR beta VDJ combinations and CDR3 sequences were profiled from genomic DNA. TCRdb reprocessed the reads with MiXCR, giving one entry per CDR3 protein. The sample holds about 110,000 distinct CDR3 sequences, 51% seen once. Trimming removed 4 bases from V and 3 bases from J; junction bases left unmatched: 2. CDR3 length equals 15 residues. Per the germline V gene, CDR1 is SNHLY and CDR2 is FYNNEI. This sample stems from a study of CD8+CD57+ T cells in acquired aplastic anemia. Study-level information: The study obtained an average of roughly 3 ug of DNA from sorted CD4+ and CD8+ cells.

Whole-study results and caveats: Patients and controls shared twenty-nine CD8+ CDR3 sequences, highly expressed in patients.

Sequencing was done on a sample of sorted CD4+, CD8+, or CD8+CD57+ T cells (not recorded which) from PBMCs. This sequence originates from a human donor in good health, serving as a control. The V gene is TRBV2, the J gene TRBJ2-6; TRBD2 aligns across 8 bases. The CDR3 protein is CASSGGLVGANVLTF. CDR3 DNA: TGTGCCAGCAGTGGGGGACTAGTTGGGGCCAACGTCCTGACTTTC. The full variable domain, its missing parts supplied by reference TRBV2 and TRBJ2-6, is EPEVTQTPSHQVTQMGQEVILRCVPISNHLYFYWYRQILGQKVEFLVSFYNNEISEKSEIFDDQFSVERPDGSNFTLKIRSTKLEDSAMYFCASSGGLVGANVLTFGAGSRLTVL.